One and the same sample provided the 25 T cell receptor beta chains below, sequenced in a study of identical twins. TCRdb reprocessed the 5' RACE reads via MiXCR and lists one record per CDR3 protein. The sample has some 1,700,000 distinct CDR3 sequences, about 32% seen once. The sequencing sample was made of cord blood. The receptors derive from a newborn girl in good health.

This clonotype was counted between two and nine times. This chain connects TRBV6-1 to TRBJ1-1, with D possibly matching TRBD1 (5 bases). The CDR3 has 14 residues. V was trimmed by 6 bases and J by 0 bases, leaving 11 bases between them. The germline V gene encodes CDR1 MNHNS and CDR2 SASEGT. DNA for the CDR3: TGTGCCAGCAGATATGGGACGGTGAACACTGAAGCTTTCTTT. Translated: CASRYGTVNTEAFF.

Only a few counts were recorded for this clonotype. The V and J genes are TRBV14 and TRBJ1-2; TRBD1 might be the D (5 bases). The CDR3 is made up of 16 amino acids. Germline V gene lookup returns CDR1 SGHDN and CDR2 FVKESK. Trimming stripped 2 bases from V and 4 bases from J, with 17 bases between. CDR3 region: CASSQKRSGNTYGYTF. In nucleotides, the CDR3 is TGTGCCAGCAGCCAAAAAAGGTCAGGGAACACCTATGGCTACACCTTC.

This rearrangement joins TRBV9 to TRBJ1-2; possible D gene TRBD1, 5 bases. Germline CDR1 and CDR2: SGDLS and YYNGEE. There are 17 residues in the CDR3. V gave up 4 bases and J gave up 0 bases, with 19 bases separating them. The CDR3 loop reads CASSSGTNPLSNYGYTF. As DNA, the CDR3 is TGTGCCAGCAGCTCCGGGACCAATCCATTGTCTAACTATGGCTACACCTTC.

The chain uses TRBV27 and TRBJ2-4; D possibly corresponds to TRBD2 (5 bases). The germline gives CDR1 MNHEY, CDR2 SMNVEV (reference sequence). The V end lost 5 bases, the J end lost 0 bases, and 11 bases lay between the germline ends. CDR3 length: 15 amino acids. CDR3 amino acids: CASSPRAVAKNIQYF. CDR3 coding DNA: TGTGCCAGCAGTCCTAGAGCGGTAGCCAAAAACATTCAGTACTTC.

The chain employs TRBV19 and TRBJ2-1, with 7 bases that match TRBD2. There are 16 residues in the CDR3. Germline-derived CDR1 and CDR2 are LNHDA and SQIVND (reference sequence). Unmatched junction bases numbered 7, after V lost 3 bases and J lost 2 bases. DNA for the CDR3: TGTGCCAGTAGTATGAATGGACTAGTGCCCTACAATGAGCAGTTCTTC. This gives the protein CASSMNGLVPYNEQFF.

This chain links TRBV6-5 with TRBJ2-3; D remains ambiguous. V lost 0 bases and J lost 6, with 19 bases in between. Germline lookup yields CDR1 MNHEY and CDR2 SVGAGI. This CDR3 comprises 17 residues. DNA of the CDR3: TGTGCCAGCAGTTACTCTTCGAATGCGAGGCTGGTGGATACGCAGTATTTT. It translates to CASSYSSNARLVDTQYF.

The CDR3 DNA follows: TGCAGTGCTAGTCGGGGGCCCCTTAATTCACCCCTCCACTTT. Translating it yields CSASRGPLNSPLHF. This rearrangement joins TRBV20-1 to TRBJ1-6; tentatively, D is TRBD1 (6 bases). Germline CDR1 reads DFQATT; CDR2 reads SNEGSKA (reference sequence). V was shortened by 3 bases and J by 6 bases, with 12 bases between the two germline ends. The CDR3 spans 14 residues.

Only a few counts were recorded for this clonotype. J is TRBJ1-2 and V is TRBV7-9, with a possible D match to TRBD1 (5 bases). V dropped 5 bases and J dropped 4 bases, with 17 bases sitting between them. From germline, CDR1 is SEHNR and CDR2 FQNEAQ (reference sequence). This CDR3 has 15 amino acids. The CDR3 nucleotides read TGTGCCAGCAGCCCCCAGGGTGGTGACAGCTATGGCTACACCTTC. It translates to CASSPQGGDSYGYTF.

The chain joins TRBV6-6 to TRBJ1-5, with unresolved D. V shed 5 bases and J shed 0 bases, with 14 bases lying between them. Germline values: CDR1 MNHNY, CDR2 SVGAGI (reference sequence). The CDR3 runs 16 residues. The CDR3 DNA is TGTGCCAGCAGTCCCAGTTCGGGCTTTAGCAATCAGCCCCAGCATTTT. Residues: CASSPSSGFSNQPQHF.

This clonotype has only a few counts. CDR3 in DNA: TGTGCCAGCAGCCCACTAGCGGGGATATACAATGAGCAGTTCTTC. Its translation is CASSPLAGIYNEQFF. The V call is TRBV3-1, the J call TRBJ2-1; 10 bases align to TRBD2. The CDR3 is 15 residues long. The ends lost 4 bases at V and 4 bases at J; junction bases unmatched: 4. Germline CDR1 reads LGHDT; CDR2 reads YNNKEL (reference sequence).

This clonotype was counted only a few times. The chain recombines TRBV3-1 with TRBJ1-2; 7 nucleotides match TRBD1. The J segment lost 5 bases and the V segment lost 4 bases, leaving 10 bases of the junction unmatched. This CDR3 spans 15 amino acids. CDR1 and CDR2 from the germline V gene are LGHDT and YNNKEL (reference sequence). The CDR3 sequence is CASSPQTGRGYGYTF. CDR3 bases: TGTGCCAGCAGCCCCCAGACAGGGAGGGGTTATGGCTACACCTTC.

This clonotype turned up a few times. The J gene is TRBJ2-5, the V gene TRBV3-1, with TRBD2 matching 10 bases. CDR3 length: 17 amino acids. Germline CDR1 and CDR2: LGHDT and YNNKEL (reference sequence). Trimming at V came to 0 bases and at J to 5 bases, leaving 9 bases not matched to a gene. In nucleotides, the CDR3 is TGTGCCAGCAGCCAAGATCTGCTAGCGGGAGTTTCGGAGACCCAGTACTTC. Encoded protein: CASSQDLLAGVSETQYF.

This chain connects TRBV28 to TRBJ2-1, with a tentative D call TRBD2 (5 bases). From germline, CDR1 is MDHEN and CDR2 SYDVKM. Trimming shortened V by 4 bases and J by 5 bases, and 9 bases separated the two germline ends. The CDR3 spans 13 residues. CDR3 DNA: TGTGCCAGCAGTTCGGACTGGAACAATGAGCAGTTCTTC. Translation gives CASSSDWNNEQFF.

This clonotype has only a few counts. The chain employs TRBV20-1 and TRBJ2-5; D is unclear. There are 11 residues in the CDR3. Trimming pared 2 bases from V and 11 bases from J, leaving 12 bases between. The germline V gene has CDR1 DFQATT and CDR2 SNEGSKA (reference sequence). The CDR3 here is CSARRPREQYF. In DNA, the CDR3 is TGCAGTGCTAGACGTCCGCGTGAGCAGTACTTC.

This clonotype was observed a few times. This chain connects TRBV29-1 to TRBJ2-1; 7 nucleotides align to TRBD2. In germline, CDR1 is SQVTM, CDR2 ANQGSEA. Unmatched junction bases numbered 13, after V lost 2 bases and J lost 9 bases. The CDR3 extends over 15 amino acids. The CDR3 sequence: CSVERREKAFAEQFF. The CDR3 DNA reads as TGCAGCGTTGAACGGCGGGAGAAGGCCTTCGCTGAGCAGTTCTTC.

The chain uses TRBV20-1 and TRBJ2-2; D gene unclear. This CDR3 has 15 residues. Germline V gives CDR1 DFQATT, CDR2 SNEGSKA (reference sequence). V was shortened by 5 bases and J by 5 bases, with 18 bases between the two germline ends. CDR3 protein: CSADDRRSGTGELFF. Here the CDR3 DNA reads TGCAGTGCTGACGACCGTCGTAGTGGAACCGGGGAGCTGTTTTTT.

This clonotype was counted a few times. The chain recombines TRBV5-1 with TRBJ2-3; 7 bases match TRBD2. Germline CDR1 reads SGHRS; CDR2 reads YFSETQ. V dropped 3 bases and J dropped 0; count of bases not matched to a gene: 7. The CDR3 sequence is 16 residues long. CDR3: CASSSGTTSSTDTQYF. Written as DNA, the CDR3 is TGCGCCAGCAGCTCCGGGACTACTTCTAGCACAGATACGCAGTATTTT.

The chain has TRBV2 and TRBJ2-5; 8 nucleotides agree with TRBD2. The V gene end was trimmed by 6 bases and the J gene end by 5 bases; junction bases not matched to a gene: 11. The germline V gene encodes CDR1 SNHLY and CDR2 FYNNEI. This CDR3 is built from 15 residues. CDR3 region: CASRVDAGGVETQYF. The CDR3 region has the DNA TGTGCCAGCAGGGTAGATGCGGGGGGTGTGGAGACCCAGTACTTC.

With respect to this clonotype: With a much larger clone just one base away, this may be a read error. The V and J genes are TRBV29-1 and TRBJ2-1, with 8 bases lining up with TRBD2. Unmatched junction bases numbered 11, after V lost 6 bases and J lost 10 bases. CDR3 size: 13 residues. Germline-derived CDR1 and CDR2 are SQVTM and ANQGSEA. The CDR3 here is CSVSGRVTDEQFF. Here the CDR3 DNA reads TGCAGCGTCAGCGGGAGAGTCACCGACGAGCAGTTCTTC.

This clonotype was observed a few times. J is TRBJ2-3 and V is TRBV18, with no clear D. Per the germline V gene, CDR1 is KGHSH and CDR2 is LQKENI. V was pared by 2 bases and J by 5 bases, with 14 bases between. The CDR3 is 15 amino acids. The CDR3: CASSPIVSLEDTQYF. CDR3 DNA: TGTGCCAGCTCACCAATAGTGTCTCTAGAAGATACGCAGTATTTT.

With regard to this clonotype: An end of the junction differs from the germline gene, which may be a read error. This chain connects TRBV20-1 to TRBJ2-1; 8 bases align to TRBD2. The V gene's germline CDR1 is DFQATT and CDR2 SNEGSKA (reference sequence). CDR3 length: 12 amino acids. CDR3 protein: CSAPSGSNERFF. DNA of the CDR3: TGCAGTGCTCCTAGCGGGTCCAATGAGCGGTTCTTC.

The V call is TRBV11-2, the J call TRBJ2-7; 11 bases are a match to TRBD2. This CDR3 has 18 amino acids. Germline-derived CDR1 and CDR2 are SGHAT and FQNNGV. Germline trimming cut 4 bases from V and 0 bases from J; bases unmatched to any gene: 11. The CDR3 nucleotides are TGTGCCAGCAGCTCCTTAAAGGGGACTAGCGGAAGCTCCTACGAGCAGTACTTC. Translating gives CASSSLKGTSGSSYEQYF.

This sequence joins TRBV4-1 and TRBJ2-3; no firm D call. Trimming took 0 bases from V and 0 from J, leaving 13 bases between them. Per germline, CDR1 MGHRA and CDR2 YSYEKL. This CDR3 comprises 17 residues. CDR3 sequence reads: CASSQDLRQDSTDTQYF. CDR3 sequence (DNA): TGCGCCAGCAGCCAAGATTTAAGGCAGGATAGCACAGATACGCAGTATTTT.

This clonotype was picked up many times. This sequence joins TRBV20-1 and TRBJ1-2; D is perhaps TRBD1 (5 bases). The CDR3 length is 10 residues. Trimming took 6 bases from V and 5 from J, leaving 7 bases between them. CDR1 is DFQATT and CDR2 is SNEGSKA in the germline V gene (reference sequence). CDR3 residues: CSAGTYGYTF. CDR3 bases: TGCAGTGCGGGGACGTATGGCTACACCTTC.

This CDR3 is CASTGQANNEQFF. The CDR3 DNA is TGCGCCAGCACGGGACAGGCTAACAATGAGCAGTTCTTC. This sequence joins TRBV10-1 and TRBJ2-1; 8 nucleotides agree with TRBD1. The CDR3 is 13 residues long. Germline V gene data show CDR1 as WNHNN and CDR2 as SYGVQD (reference sequence). V lost 7 bases, J lost 5 bases, and 4 bases stayed unmatched.